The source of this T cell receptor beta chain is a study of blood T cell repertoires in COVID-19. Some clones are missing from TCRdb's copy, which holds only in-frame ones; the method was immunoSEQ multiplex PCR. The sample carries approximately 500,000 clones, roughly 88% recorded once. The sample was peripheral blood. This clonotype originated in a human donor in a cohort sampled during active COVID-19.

CDR3 bases: TGTGCCAGCAGCGATTACCTTCCGGGACAGGCCTACGAGCAGTACTTC. It specifies CASSDYLPGQAYEQYF. V gene TRBV6-2 or TRBV6-3 combines with J gene TRBJ2-7, with 8 bases matching TRBD1. V lost 6 bases to trimming and J lost 2 bases; unmatched junction nucleotides: 12. The CDR3 loop spans 16 amino acids. Looked up from germline, CDR1 is MNHEY and CDR2 is SVGEGT.